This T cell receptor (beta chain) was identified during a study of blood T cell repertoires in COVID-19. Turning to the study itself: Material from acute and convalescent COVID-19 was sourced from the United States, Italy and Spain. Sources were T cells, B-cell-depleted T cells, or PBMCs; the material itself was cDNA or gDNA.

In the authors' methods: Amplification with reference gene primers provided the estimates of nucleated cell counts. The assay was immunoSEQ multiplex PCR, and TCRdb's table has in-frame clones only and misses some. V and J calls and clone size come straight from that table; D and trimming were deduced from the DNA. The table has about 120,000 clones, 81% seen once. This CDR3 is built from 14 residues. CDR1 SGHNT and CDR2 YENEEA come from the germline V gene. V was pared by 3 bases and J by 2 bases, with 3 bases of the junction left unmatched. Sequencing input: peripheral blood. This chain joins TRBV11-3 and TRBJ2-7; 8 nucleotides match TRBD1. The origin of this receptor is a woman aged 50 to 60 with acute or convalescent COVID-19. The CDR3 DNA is TGTGCCAGCAGCTTGACAGGGGCCACCTACGAGCAGTACTTC. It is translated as CASSLTGATYEQYF.